These 31 T cell receptor beta chains originate from one sample sequenced in a study of blood T cell repertoires in COVID-19. TCRdb's table, derived via immunoSEQ multiplex PCR, lists solely in-frame clones and lacks some. The data contain about 170,000 clones, approximately 81% of them singletons. The material sequenced was peripheral blood. The source of these receptors is a woman between 65 and 79 years old with COVID-19, enrolled during active disease.

The V gene is TRBV21-1, the J gene TRBJ2-7; TRBD2 is taken as the D call from the table, unchecked against the DNA. TRBV21-1 is a documented pseudogene. The CDR3 loop spans 13 amino acids. CDR3 DNA sequence: TGTGCCGGCAGCCCACCGGTCCACTACGAGCAGTACGTC. Protein sequence: CAGSPPVHYEQYV.

The rearrangement links TRBV5-1 to TRBJ2-7; a weak D match, TRBD1 (5 bases). This CDR3 spans 16 amino acids. Trimming stripped 3 bases from V and 3 bases from J, with 19 bases between. Germline V gene sequence: CDR1 SGHRS, CDR2 YFSETQ. The CDR3 coding sequence is TGCGCCAGCAGCTCTGGGGCCGACAGTATACTCTACGAGCAGTACTTC. Translated: CASSSGADSILYEQYF.

The V gene is TRBV3-1 (or the pseudogene TRBV3-2), the J gene TRBJ2-5; TRBD1 might be the D (6 bases). Germline assignment: CDR1 LGHDT and CDR2 YNNKEL (reference sequence). The V end was cut by 0 bases, the J end by 1 base, with 15 bases between. The CDR3 runs 17 residues. DNA for the CDR3: TGTGCCAGCAGCCAAGATCTTCGGTTGGACAGCCAAGAGACCCAGTACTTC. This codes for CASSQDLRLDSQETQYF.

This chain joins TRBV5-6 and TRBJ1-1; D may be TRBD1 (5 bases). The germline V gene encodes CDR1 SGHDT and CDR2 YYEEEE. V shed 4 bases and J shed 1 base, with 8 bases lying between them. The CDR3 sequence is 13 residues long. The CDR3 coding sequence is TGTGCCAGCAGCGGGACTGCGAACACTGAAGCTTTCTTT. Its protein product is CASSGTANTEAFF.

The chain couples TRBV7-2 to TRBJ2-7, with 12 positions matching TRBD2. Looked up from germline, CDR1 is SGHTA and CDR2 is FQGNSA. This CDR3 has 17 amino acids. Trimming cost V 3 bases and J 0 bases; bases outside gene matches: 6. DNA of the CDR3: TGTGCCAGCAGCTTCCTAGCGGGAGGGGGGGACTCCTACGAGCAGTACTTC. Encoded protein: CASSFLAGGGDSYEQYF.

This clone has only one observation. The V and J genes are TRBV2 and TRBJ2-2; TRBD1 matches at 10 bases. The V gene end was trimmed by 5 bases and the J gene end by 3 bases; junction bases not matched to a gene: 3. The CDR3 has 15 residues. Germline V lookup: CDR1 SNHLY, CDR2 FYNNEI. The CDR3: CASSPGQGHTGELFF. CDR3 in DNA: TGTGCCAGCAGTCCGGGACAGGGGCACACCGGGGAGCTGTTTTTT.

The chain is built from TRBV6-5 and TRBJ1-2; D is unclear. The CDR3 sequence is 10 residues long. Between the trimmed V and J ends, which lost 7 bases and 7 bases, there was a span of 7 bases. Germline V CDR1 and CDR2: MNHEY, SVGAGI. The CDR3 region has the DNA TGTGCCAGCACCCCCCTTGGCTACACCTTC. Amino acids: CASTPLGYTF.

The CDR3 DNA is TGCGCCAGCTCCACAGGGTGGTCCTACGAGCAGTACTTC. Its translation is CASSTGWSYEQYF. The chain carries TRBV5-1 and TRBJ2-7, with D possibly being TRBD1 (6 bases). The CDR3 spans 13 residues. Germline lookup yields CDR1 SGHRS and CDR2 YFSETQ. Deletions cut 7 bases from V and 1 base from J, with 12 bases between.

This clone is a singleton in its sample. The V and J genes are TRBV25-1 and TRBJ2-7; a weak D match, TRBD2 (5 bases). V was clipped by 7 bases and J by 5 bases, with 12 bases between them. Germline CDR1 MGHDK, CDR2 SYGVNS. This CDR3 spans 12 amino acids. The CDR3 sequence: CASIGETNEQYF. CDR3 nucleotide sequence: TGTGCCAGCATTGGGGAGACTAACGAGCAGTACTTC.

The chain employs TRBV2 and TRBJ1-3; D gene unclear. The germline V and J ends were trimmed by 2 bases and 8 bases, with 7 bases remaining between them. The germline gives CDR1 SNHLY, CDR2 FYNNEI. The CDR3 consists of 12 residues. CDR3 sequence reads: CASSELSDTIYF. DNA of the CDR3: TGTGCCAGCAGTGAACTTTCGGACACCATATATTTT. Looking up the rest from reference TRBV2 and TRBJ1-3 gives the full variable domain: EPEVTQTPSHQVTQMGQEVILRCVPISNHLYFYWYRQILGQKVEFLVSFYNNEISEKSEIFDDQFSVERPDGSNFTLKIRSTKLEDSAMYFCASSELSDTIYFGEGSWLTVV.

This clone was picked up a small number of times. CDR3 nucleotide sequence: TGTGCCAGCAGCCCACATCTAGCGGGAATCACCGGGGAGCTGTTTTTT. It yields the protein CASSPHLAGITGELFF. The V and J genes are TRBV3-1 (or the pseudogene TRBV3-2) and TRBJ2-2; TRBD2 aligns across 9 bases. Germline CDR1 reads LGHDT; CDR2 reads YNNKEL (reference sequence). V shed 4 bases and J 4 bases; nucleotides not matched to a gene: 7. The CDR3 is 16 residues long.

This chain uses TRBV14 with TRBJ2-1; 16 positions agree with TRBD2. After removal of 0 bases from V and 1 base from J, the junction contained 9 bases not matched to a gene. This CDR3 spans 21 amino acids. The V gene's germline CDR1 is SGHDN and CDR2 FVKESK. CDR3 nucleotide sequence: TGTGCCAGCAGCCAAGATTCGGAATGGGGACTAGCGGGAGGGTCCTACAATGAGCAGTTCTTC. Translation gives CASSQDSEWGLAGGSYNEQFF.

V and J are TRBV9 and TRBJ2-1; 13 bases align to TRBD2. V shed 0 bases, J shed 6 bases, and the junction held 3 bases outside the gene matches. Looked up from germline, CDR1 is SGDLS and CDR2 is YYNGEE. The CDR3 is made up of 16 amino acids. The CDR3 region has the DNA TGTGCCAGCAGCGTAGGGGGACTAGCGGGAATCAATGAGCAGTTCTTC. Protein: CASSVGGLAGINEQFF.

The chain links TRBV7-2 to TRBJ2-7, with 10 bases that match TRBD2. The V gene's germline CDR1 is SGHTA and CDR2 FQGNSA. This CDR3 is built from 18 residues. The V segment lost 4 bases and the J segment 2 bases; nucleotides outside the gene matches: 14. The CDR3 nucleotides are TGTGCCAGCAGCTCCCGGAAAGAGCTAGCGGGGGAACCCTACGAGCAGTACGTC. Translating gives CASSSRKELAGEPYEQYV.

The rearrangement joins TRBV6-1 to TRBJ2-3, with D maybe TRBD2 (6 bases). The germline V gene encodes CDR1 MNHNS and CDR2 SASEGT. This CDR3 contains 18 residues. V was shortened by 1 base and J by 0 bases, with 17 bases between the two germline ends. The CDR3 region has the DNA TGTGCCAGCAGTGAAGGAGGAGGTGGCGGGGCTAGCACAGATACGCAGTATTTT. Its protein product is CASSEGGGGGASTDTQYF.

The chain uses TRBV7-2 and TRBJ2-7; TRBD2 agrees at 7 bases. The trim removed 2 bases at V and 3 bases at J, leaving 16 bases unmatched. This CDR3 is 18 amino acids long. CDR1 is SGHTA and CDR2 is FQGNSA in the germline V gene. DNA for the CDR3: TGTGCCAGCAGCTTATTCTCGTCTGCGGGGGAGGGCCGCTACGAGCAGTACTTC. Its translation is CASSLFSSAGEGRYEQYF.

The chain joins TRBV6-1 to TRBJ2-5; a possible D gene is TRBD1 (5 bases). With 1 base removed from V and 5 bases from J, the gap between germline ends came to 11 bases. CDR3 length: 14 amino acids. Germline V CDR1 and CDR2: MNHNS, SASEGT. The CDR3 DNA sequence: TGTGCCAGCAGTGAAGGGATGGGGCCGGAGACCCAGTACTTC. It is translated as CASSEGMGPETQYF.

The chain couples TRBV19 to TRBJ2-3, with a possible D match to TRBD1 (6 bases). CDR3 length: 16 residues. Germline CDR1 is LNHDA and CDR2 is SQIVND (reference sequence). The V gene lost 3 bases and the J gene lost 1 base, with 14 bases spanning the gap. CDR3 amino acids: CASSIWGHLGTDTQYF. The CDR3, as DNA: TGTGCCAGTAGTATTTGGGGGCACTTGGGCACAGATACGCAGTATTTT.

The chain links TRBV6-4 to TRBJ1-6, with no clear D. The ends were cut back, 0 bases at V and 7 bases at J, with 10 bases in the middle. The CDR3 has 15 residues. From germline, CDR1 is MRHNA and CDR2 SNTAGT. CDR3: CASSDSGSGNSPLHF. The CDR3 region has the DNA TGTGCCAGCAGTGACTCGGGGAGCGGGAATTCACCCCTCCACTTT.

CDR3 in DNA: TGTGCCTGGAGTGTACTTGGGCCCGCCACCATATATTTT. Its translation: CAWSVLGPATIYF. The V gene is TRBV30, the J gene TRBJ1-3; D ambiguous. Germline CDR1 is GTSNPN and CDR2 is SVGIG (reference sequence). The CDR3 covers 13 residues. V was shortened by 0 bases and J by 9 bases, with 12 bases between the two germline ends.

The V call is TRBV20-1, the J call TRBJ2-1; 9 nucleotides agree with TRBD2. The length of the CDR3 is 15 residues. Germline trimming cut 3 bases from V and 6 bases from J; bases unmatched to any gene: 9. Germline lookup yields CDR1 DFQATT and CDR2 SNEGSKA (reference sequence). The DNA of the CDR3 is TGCAGTGCTAGTTATCTAGCGGGATCCACCAATGAGCAGTTCTTC. Its protein product is CSASYLAGSTNEQFF.

This clone was counted a few times. The rearrangement links TRBV28 to TRBJ2-5, with 10 bases lining up with TRBD1. CDR3 length: 15 amino acids. Germline V gives CDR1 MDHEN, CDR2 SYDVKM. V shed 7 bases, J shed 7 bases, and the junction held 12 bases outside the gene matches. DNA of the CDR3: TGTGCCAGCACCCATGGGGGGACAGGGGATGTGACCCAGTACTTC. It yields the protein CASTHGGTGDVTQYF.

The CDR3 DNA sequence: TGTGCCAGCAGCTGGGGGGGAGGAAAGAGATACGAGCAGTACGTC. Translation: CASSWGGGKRYEQYV. V and J are TRBV7-2 and TRBJ2-7; 7 positions agree with TRBD2. CDR1 and CDR2 from the germline V gene are SGHTA and FQGNSA. The junction had 10 bases not matched to a gene; V was cut back by 4 bases and J by 4 bases. The CDR3 runs 15 residues.

This clone was detected once. The V call is TRBV18, the J call TRBJ1-1; D remains unclear. The CDR3 has 16 residues. V lost 5 bases and J 1 base, leaving 17 bases between the germline ends. The germline V gene has CDR1 KGHSH and CDR2 LQKENI. As DNA, the CDR3 is TGTGCCAGCTCATTTCAGACGAAGGTAGCGAACACTGAAGCTTTCTTT. Translating it yields CASSFQTKVANTEAFF.

This chain links TRBV14 with TRBJ1-1; 7 bases line up with TRBD1. CDR1 is SGHDN and CDR2 is FVKESK in the germline V gene. V was pared by 4 bases and J by 8 bases, with 7 bases of the junction left unmatched. This CDR3 has 13 amino acids. The CDR3 region is CASSRGEGAEAFF. The CDR3 region has the DNA TGTGCCAGCAGCCGGGGAGAGGGGGCAGAAGCTTTCTTT.

The V call is TRBV7-9, the J call TRBJ2-2; 9 nucleotides align to TRBD1. This CDR3 contains 17 residues. CDR1 is SEHNR and CDR2 is FQNEAQ in the germline V gene (reference sequence). The trim removed 5 bases at V and 0 bases at J, leaving 7 bases unmatched. The CDR3 coding sequence is TGTGCCAGCAGCCGATTAAGGGACAGGGCGAACACCGGGGAGCTGTTTTTT. Amino acids: CASSRLRDRANTGELFF. Looking up the rest from reference TRBV7-9 and TRBJ2-2 gives the full variable domain: DTGVSQNPRHKITKRGQNVTFRCDPISEHNRLYWYRQTLGQGPEFLTYFQNEAQLEKSRLLSDRFSAERPKGSFSTLEIQRTEQGDSAMYLCASSRLRDRANTGELFFGEGSRLTVL.

This clone occurred once. V is TRBV6-4 and J is TRBJ2-1, with a tentative D call TRBD1 (5 bases). Germline CDR1 is MRHNA and CDR2 is SNTAGT. V gave up 5 bases and J gave up 6 bases, with 23 bases separating them. This CDR3 has 17 residues. Written as DNA, the CDR3 is TGTGCCAGCAGTCCAAAGACCCGGACAAAGGGGTTCAATGAGCAGTTCTTC. Translating gives CASSPKTRTKGFNEQFF.

This chain uses TRBV6-1 with TRBJ1-3; weak D call: TRBD1 (5 bases). CDR3 length equals 15 residues. The ends were cut back, 2 bases at V and 0 bases at J, with 8 bases in the middle. Germline-derived CDR1 and CDR2 are MNHNS and SASEGT. The CDR3 bases are TGTGCCAGCAGTGAAACCGGACACTCTGGAAACACCATATATTTT. This encodes CASSETGHSGNTIYF.

This clone has more than one count but fewer than ten. V gene TRBV5-1 combines with J gene TRBJ1-1; TRBD1 aligns across 7 bases. Germline CDR1 reads SGHRS; CDR2 reads YFSETQ. CDR3 length equals 14 residues. Unmatched junction bases numbered 6, after V lost 4 bases and J lost 3 bases. The CDR3 nucleotides read TGCGCCAGCAGCCTCGGAGGACAGGACACTGAAGCTTTCTTT. This codes for CASSLGGQDTEAFF.

The chain recombines TRBV21-1 with TRBJ1-5. TRBV21-1 is flagged as a pseudogene. The CDR3 runs to 13 residues. The CDR3 reads CASSKFVDQPQHF. Written as DNA, the CDR3 is TGTGCCAGCAGCAAATTTGTCGATCAGCCCCAGCATTTT.

The rearrangement uses TRBV19 and TRBJ2-1; 10 bases are a match to TRBD2. CDR1 LNHDA and CDR2 SQIVND come from the germline V gene (reference sequence). This CDR3 has 14 amino acids. The J segment lost 10 bases and the V segment lost 3 bases, leaving 6 bases of the junction unmatched. CDR3 coding DNA: TGTGCCAGTAGTATCCAGCGGGGGGGTTGGGAGCAGTTCTTC. Its translation is CASSIQRGGWEQFF.